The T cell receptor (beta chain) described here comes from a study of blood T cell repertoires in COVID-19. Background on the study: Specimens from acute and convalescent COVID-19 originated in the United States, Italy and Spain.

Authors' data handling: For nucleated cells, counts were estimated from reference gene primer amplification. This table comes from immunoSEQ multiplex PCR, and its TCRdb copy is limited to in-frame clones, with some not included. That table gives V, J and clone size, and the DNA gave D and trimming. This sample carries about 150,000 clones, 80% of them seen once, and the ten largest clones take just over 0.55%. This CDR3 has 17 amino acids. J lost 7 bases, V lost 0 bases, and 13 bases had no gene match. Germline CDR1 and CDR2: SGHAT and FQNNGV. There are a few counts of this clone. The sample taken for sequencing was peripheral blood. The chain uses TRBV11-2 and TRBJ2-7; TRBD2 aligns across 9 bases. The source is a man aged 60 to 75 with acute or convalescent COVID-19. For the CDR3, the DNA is TGTGCCAGCAGCTTAGAGATGGCTAGCGGGATTCCGGTTGAGCAGTACTTC. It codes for CASSLEMASGIPVEQYF.